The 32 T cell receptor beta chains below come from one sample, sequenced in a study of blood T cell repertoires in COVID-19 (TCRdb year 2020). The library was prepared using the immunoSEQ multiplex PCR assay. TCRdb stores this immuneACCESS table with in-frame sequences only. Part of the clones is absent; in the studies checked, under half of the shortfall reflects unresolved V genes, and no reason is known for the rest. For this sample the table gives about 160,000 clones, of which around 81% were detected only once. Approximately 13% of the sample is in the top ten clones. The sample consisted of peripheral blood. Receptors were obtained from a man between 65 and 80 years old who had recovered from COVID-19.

DNA for the CDR3: TGTGCCAGCAGCCGATCAGGTACAACTAATGAAAAACTGTTTTTT. It is translated as CASSRSGTTNEKLFF. The chain carries TRBV25-1 and TRBJ1-4; D gene ambiguous. Germline CDR1 is MGHDK and CDR2 is SYGVNS. CDR3 length: 15 residues. V gave up 6 bases and J gave up 0 bases, with 11 bases separating them.

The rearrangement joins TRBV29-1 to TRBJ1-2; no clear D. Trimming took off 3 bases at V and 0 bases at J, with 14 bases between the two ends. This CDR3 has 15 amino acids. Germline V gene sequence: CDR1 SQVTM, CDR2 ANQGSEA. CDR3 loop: CSVDSGAKPNYGYTF. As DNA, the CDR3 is TGCAGCGTTGATTCGGGAGCAAAACCTAACTATGGCTACACCTTC. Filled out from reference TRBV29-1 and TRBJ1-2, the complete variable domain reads SAVISQKPSRDICQRGTSLTIQCQVDSQVTMMFWYRQQPGQSLTLIATANQGSEATYESGFVIDKFPISRPNLTFSTLTVSNMSPEDSSIYLCSVDSGAKPNYGYTFGSGTRLTVV.

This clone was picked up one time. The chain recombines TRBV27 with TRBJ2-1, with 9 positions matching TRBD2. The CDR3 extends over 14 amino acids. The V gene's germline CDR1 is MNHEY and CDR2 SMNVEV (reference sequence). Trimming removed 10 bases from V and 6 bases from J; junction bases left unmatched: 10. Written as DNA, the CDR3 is TGTGCCACCTCCGGGGCTAGCGGGACCAATGAGCAGTTCTTC. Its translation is CATSGASGTNEQFF.

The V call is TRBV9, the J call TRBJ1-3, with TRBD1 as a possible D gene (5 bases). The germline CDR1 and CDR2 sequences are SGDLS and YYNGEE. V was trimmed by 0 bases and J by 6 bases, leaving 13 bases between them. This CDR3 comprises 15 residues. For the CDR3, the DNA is TGTGCCAGCAGCGTAGAATCCGGGGGTGCAAACACCATATATTTT. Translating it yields CASSVESGGANTIYF.

The CDR3 spells CASRPNNRNYGYTF. As DNA, the CDR3 is TGTGCCAGCAGGCCAAACAATCGTAACTATGGCTACACCTTC. The gene calls are TRBV6-6 and TRBJ1-2; no reliable D call. From germline, CDR1 is MNHNY and CDR2 SVGAGI (reference sequence). The V end was cut by 6 bases, the J end by 1 base, with 12 bases between. This CDR3 region has 14 residues.

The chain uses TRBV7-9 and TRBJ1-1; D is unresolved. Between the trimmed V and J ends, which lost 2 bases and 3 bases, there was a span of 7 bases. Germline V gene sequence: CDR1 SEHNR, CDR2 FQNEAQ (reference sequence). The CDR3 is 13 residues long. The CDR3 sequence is CASSLPQDTEAFF. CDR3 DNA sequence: TGTGCCAGCAGCTTACCTCAGGACACTGAAGCTTTCTTT.

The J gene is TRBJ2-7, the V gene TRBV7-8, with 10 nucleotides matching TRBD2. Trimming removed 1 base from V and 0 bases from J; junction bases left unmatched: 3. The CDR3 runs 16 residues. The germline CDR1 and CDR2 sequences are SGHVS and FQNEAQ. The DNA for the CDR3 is TGTGCCAGCAGCTTAGTAGCTAGCGGGAGCTCCTACGAGCAGTACTTC. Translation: CASSLVASGSSYEQYF.

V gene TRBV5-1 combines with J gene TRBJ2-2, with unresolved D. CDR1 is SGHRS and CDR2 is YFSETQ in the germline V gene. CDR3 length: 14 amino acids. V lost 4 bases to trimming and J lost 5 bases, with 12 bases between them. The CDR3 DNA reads TGCGCCAGCAGCCTGCGGAGTGGTACCGGGGAGCTGTTTTTT. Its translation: CASSLRSGTGELFF.

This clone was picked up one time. The CDR3 sequence: CASSPLTSGRALLDEQFF. The CDR3 nucleotides read TGTGCCAGCAGCCCCCTCACTAGCGGGAGGGCCCTTTTGGATGAGCAGTTCTTC. This sequence joins TRBV11-2 and TRBJ2-1; TRBD2 matches at 13 bases. Germline CDR1 reads SGHAT; CDR2 reads FQNNGV. V lost 5 bases, J lost 8 bases, and 15 bases stayed unmatched. The CDR3 length is 18 residues.

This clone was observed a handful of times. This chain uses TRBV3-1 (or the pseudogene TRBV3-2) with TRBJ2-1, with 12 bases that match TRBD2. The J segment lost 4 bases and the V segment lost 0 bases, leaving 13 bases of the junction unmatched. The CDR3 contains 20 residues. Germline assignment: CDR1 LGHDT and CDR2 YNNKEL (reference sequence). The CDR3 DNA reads TGTGCCAGCAGCCAAGATTTCGACCGAACTAGCGGGAGGAGGTACAATGAGCAGTTCTTC. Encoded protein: CASSQDFDRTSGRRYNEQFF.

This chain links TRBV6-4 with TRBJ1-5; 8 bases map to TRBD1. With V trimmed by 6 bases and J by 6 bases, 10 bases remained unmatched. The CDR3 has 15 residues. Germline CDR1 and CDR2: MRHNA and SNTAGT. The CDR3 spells CASRTEDRAGQPQHF. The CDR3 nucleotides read TGTGCCAGCAGAACTGAGGACAGGGCTGGTCAGCCCCAGCATTTT.

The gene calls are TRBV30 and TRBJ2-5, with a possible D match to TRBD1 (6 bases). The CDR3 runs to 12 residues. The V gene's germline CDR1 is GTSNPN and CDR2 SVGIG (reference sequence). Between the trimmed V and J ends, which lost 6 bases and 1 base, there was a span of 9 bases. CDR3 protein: CACGQSQETQYF. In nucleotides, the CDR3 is TGTGCCTGTGGACAGTCCCAAGAGACCCAGTACTTC.

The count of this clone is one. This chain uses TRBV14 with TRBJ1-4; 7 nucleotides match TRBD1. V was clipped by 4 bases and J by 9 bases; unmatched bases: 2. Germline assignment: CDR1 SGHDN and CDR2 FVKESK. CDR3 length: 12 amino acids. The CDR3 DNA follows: TGTGCCAGCAGCCCGACAGGGCAAAAACTGTTTTTT. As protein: CASSPTGQKLFF.

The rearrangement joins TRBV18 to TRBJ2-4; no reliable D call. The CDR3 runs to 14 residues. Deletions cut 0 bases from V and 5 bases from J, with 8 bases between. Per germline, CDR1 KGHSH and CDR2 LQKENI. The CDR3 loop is CASSPPEWENIQYF. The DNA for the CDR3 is TGTGCCAGCTCACCACCGGAGTGGGAAAACATTCAGTACTTC.

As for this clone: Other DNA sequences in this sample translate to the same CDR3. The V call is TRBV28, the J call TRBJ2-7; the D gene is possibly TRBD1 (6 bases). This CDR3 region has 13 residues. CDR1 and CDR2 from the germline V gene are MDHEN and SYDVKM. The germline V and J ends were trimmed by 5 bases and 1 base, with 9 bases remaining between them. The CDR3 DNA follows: TGTGCCAGCAGTCCTGGACAGTCCTACGAGCAGTACTTC. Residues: CASSPGQSYEQYF.

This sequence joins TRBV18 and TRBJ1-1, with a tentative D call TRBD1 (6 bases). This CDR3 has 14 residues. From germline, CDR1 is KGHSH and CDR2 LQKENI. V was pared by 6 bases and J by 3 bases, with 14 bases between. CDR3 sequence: CASSHREGDTEAFF. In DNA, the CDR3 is TGTGCCAGCTCTCACAGGGAGGGGGACACTGAAGCTTTCTTT.

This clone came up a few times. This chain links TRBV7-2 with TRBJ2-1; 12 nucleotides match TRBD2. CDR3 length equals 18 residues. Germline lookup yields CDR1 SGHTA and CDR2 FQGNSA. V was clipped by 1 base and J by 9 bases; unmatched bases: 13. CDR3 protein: CASSLVGARLAGVGEQFF. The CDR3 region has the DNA TGTGCCAGCAGCTTAGTAGGAGCCAGACTAGCGGGAGTAGGTGAGCAGTTCTTC.

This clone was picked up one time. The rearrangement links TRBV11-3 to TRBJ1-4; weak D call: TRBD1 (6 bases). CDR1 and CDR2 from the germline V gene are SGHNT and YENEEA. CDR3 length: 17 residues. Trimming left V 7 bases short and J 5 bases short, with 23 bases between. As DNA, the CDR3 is TGTGCCAGCATCCCGCCCGGGACACCCGCCCTCAATGAAAAACTGTTTTTT. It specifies CASIPPGTPALNEKLFF.

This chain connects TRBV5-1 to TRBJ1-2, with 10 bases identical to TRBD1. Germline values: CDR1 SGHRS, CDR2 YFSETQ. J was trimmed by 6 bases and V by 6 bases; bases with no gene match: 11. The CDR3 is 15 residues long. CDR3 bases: TGCGCCAGCAAAATGACAGGGGGCGCGCTTAATGGCTACACCTTC. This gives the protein CASKMTGGALNGYTF.

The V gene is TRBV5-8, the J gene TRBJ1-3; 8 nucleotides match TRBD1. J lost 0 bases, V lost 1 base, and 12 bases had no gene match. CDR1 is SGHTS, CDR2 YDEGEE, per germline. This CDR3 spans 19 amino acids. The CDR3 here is CASSLMGQALTFSGNTIYF. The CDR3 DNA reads TGTGCCAGCAGCTTGATGGGACAGGCCCTTACCTTCTCTGGAAACACCATATATTTT.

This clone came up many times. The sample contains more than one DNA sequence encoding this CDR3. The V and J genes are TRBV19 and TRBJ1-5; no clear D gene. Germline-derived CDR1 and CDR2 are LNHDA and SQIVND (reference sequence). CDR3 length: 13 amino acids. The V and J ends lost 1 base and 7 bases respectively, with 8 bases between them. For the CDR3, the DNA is TGTGCCAGTAGTATAGGGGGAGGACAGCCCCAGCATTTT. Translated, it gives CASSIGGGQPQHF.

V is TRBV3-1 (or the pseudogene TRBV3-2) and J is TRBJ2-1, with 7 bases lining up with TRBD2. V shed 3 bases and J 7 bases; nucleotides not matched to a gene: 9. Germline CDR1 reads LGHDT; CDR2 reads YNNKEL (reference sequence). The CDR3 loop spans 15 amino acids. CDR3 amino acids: CASSQQAGSRNEQFF. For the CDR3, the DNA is TGTGCCAGCAGCCAGCAAGCGGGATCGCGAAATGAGCAGTTCTTC.

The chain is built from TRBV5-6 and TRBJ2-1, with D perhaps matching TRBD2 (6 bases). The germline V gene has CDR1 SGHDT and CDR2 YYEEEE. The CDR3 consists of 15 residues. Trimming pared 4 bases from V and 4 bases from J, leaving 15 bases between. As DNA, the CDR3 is TGTGCCAGCAGCAAACCGTCAGCGGGTTACAATGAGCAGTTCTTC. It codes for CASSKPSAGYNEQFF.

This CDR3 reads CASRLGHTNTGELFF. The CDR3 region has the DNA TGTGCCAGCAGACTCGGACACACGAACACCGGGGAGCTGTTTTTT. The genes are TRBV2 and TRBJ2-2, with a possible D match to TRBD1 (5 bases). V lost 6 bases and J lost 0, with 11 bases in between. This CDR3 comprises 15 residues. Germline CDR1 is SNHLY and CDR2 is FYNNEI.

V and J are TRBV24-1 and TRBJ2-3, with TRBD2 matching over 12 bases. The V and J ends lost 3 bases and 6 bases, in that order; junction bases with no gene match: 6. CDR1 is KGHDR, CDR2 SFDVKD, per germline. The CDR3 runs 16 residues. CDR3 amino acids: CATSDRLAGESDTQYF. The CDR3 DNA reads TGTGCCACCAGTGATCGACTAGCGGGAGAGAGTGATACGCAGTATTTT.

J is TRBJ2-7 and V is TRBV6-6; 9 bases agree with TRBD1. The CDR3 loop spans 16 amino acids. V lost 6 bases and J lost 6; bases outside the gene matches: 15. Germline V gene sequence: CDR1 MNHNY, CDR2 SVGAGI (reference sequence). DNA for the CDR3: TGTGCCAGCAGCTCGGACAGGGGCCACCCTCCAACCGAGCAGTACTTC. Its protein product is CASSSDRGHPPTEQYF.

Here the CDR3 DNA reads TGTGCCAGCAGTGAAGCGGGAAGCACCGGGGAGCTGTTTTTT. Translated: CASSEAGSTGELFF. This chain connects TRBV6-4 to TRBJ2-2, with TRBD2 matching 7 bases. V shed 3 bases and J 4 bases; nucleotides not matched to a gene: 2. CDR3 length equals 14 residues. CDR1 and CDR2 from the germline V gene are MRHNA and SNTAGT.

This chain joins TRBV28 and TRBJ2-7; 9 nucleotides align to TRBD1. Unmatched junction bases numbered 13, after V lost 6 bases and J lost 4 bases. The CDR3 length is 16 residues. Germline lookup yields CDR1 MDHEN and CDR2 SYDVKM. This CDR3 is CASSQGRGTGLYEQYF. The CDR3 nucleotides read TGTGCCAGCAGCCAAGGTCGAGGGACAGGGCTTTACGAGCAGTACTTC. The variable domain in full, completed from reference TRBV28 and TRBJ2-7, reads DVKVTQSSRYLVKRTGEKVFLECVQDMDHENMFWYRQDPGLGLRLIYFSYDVKMKEKGDIPEGYSVSREKKERFSLILESASTNQTSMYLCASSQGRGTGLYEQYFGPGTRLTVT.

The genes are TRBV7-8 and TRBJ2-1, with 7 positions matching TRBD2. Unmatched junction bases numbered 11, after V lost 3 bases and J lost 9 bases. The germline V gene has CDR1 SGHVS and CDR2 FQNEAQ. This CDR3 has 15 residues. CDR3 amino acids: CASSLALLGGFEQFF. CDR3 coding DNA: TGTGCCAGCAGCTTGGCTCTCTTGGGGGGGTTTGAGCAGTTCTTC.

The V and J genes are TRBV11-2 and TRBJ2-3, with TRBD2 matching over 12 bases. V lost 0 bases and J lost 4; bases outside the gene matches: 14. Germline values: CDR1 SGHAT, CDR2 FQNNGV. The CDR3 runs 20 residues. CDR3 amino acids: CASSLERRLAGGPGADTQYF. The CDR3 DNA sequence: TGTGCCAGCAGCTTAGAGAGGCGTCTAGCGGGAGGGCCGGGGGCAGATACGCAGTATTTT.

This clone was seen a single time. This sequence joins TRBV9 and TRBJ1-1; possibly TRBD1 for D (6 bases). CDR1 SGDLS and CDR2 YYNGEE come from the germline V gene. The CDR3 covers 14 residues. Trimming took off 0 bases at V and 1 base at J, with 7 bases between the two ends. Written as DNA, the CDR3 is TGTGCCAGCAGCGTAGGGGGACAGAACACTGAAGCTTTCTTT. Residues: CASSVGGQNTEAFF.

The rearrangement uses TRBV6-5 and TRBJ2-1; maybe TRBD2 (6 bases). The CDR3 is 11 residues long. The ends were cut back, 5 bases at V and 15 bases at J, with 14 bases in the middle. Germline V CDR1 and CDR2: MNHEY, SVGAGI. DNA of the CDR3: TGTGCCAGCAGTCAACGGGAGCCCGCGTTCTTC. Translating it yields CASSQREPAFF.